The 30 T cell receptor beta chains presented below share a single source sample, sequenced in a study of early T cells in non-severe SARS-CoV-2 infection. MiXCR was run by TCRdb on the 5' RACE reads, yielding one entry per CDR3 protein. The sample records approximately 30,000 distinct CDR3 sequences, approximately 4.2% being singletons. Material for sequencing was whole blood. The receptors originated from an adult who was a healthcare worker with PCR-confirmed SARS-CoV-2 infection or an uninfected control (not recorded which).

This clonotype was counted at least ten times. CDR3 sequence: CASSYLVGVNTGELFF. Here the CDR3 DNA reads TGTGCCAGCAGTTACTTGGTGGGGGTGAACACCGGGGAGCTGTTTTTT. The chain couples TRBV6-5 to TRBJ2-2, with D perhaps TRBD1 or TRBD2 (5 bases each). CDR3 length: 16 amino acids. Germline CDR1 is MNHEY and CDR2 is SVGAGI. Trimming left V 1 base short and J 1 base short, with 10 bases between.

This clonotype appeared many times. The J gene is TRBJ2-1, the V gene TRBV5-3, with unresolved D. TRBV5-3 has ORF status, its function being uncertain. The length of the CDR3 is 12 residues. Between the trimmed V and J ends, which lost 10 bases and 8 bases, there was a span of 16 bases. The DNA for the CDR3 is TGTGCCGCAGACCGTTTAAGGGATGAGCAGTTCTTC. Encoded protein: CAADRLRDEQFF.

The genes are TRBV2 and TRBJ2-1; D not certain. V dropped 6 bases and J dropped 2 bases, with 8 bases sitting between them. CDR3 length equals 13 residues. Germline V gene sequence: CDR1 SNHLY, CDR2 FYNNEI. CDR3 sequence: CASSIITYNEQFF. CDR3 sequence (DNA): TGTGCCAGCAGCATAATCACCTACAATGAGCAGTTCTTC. Filled out from reference TRBV2 and TRBJ2-1, the complete variable domain reads EPEVTQTPSHQVTQMGQEVILRCVPISNHLYFYWYRQILGQKVEFLVSFYNNEISEKSEIFDDQFSVERPDGSNFTLKIRSTKLEDSAMYFCASSIITYNEQFFGPGTRLTVL.

This clonotype has at least ten counts. The V gene is TRBV6-1, the J gene TRBJ2-3; no clear D. The CDR3 has 14 amino acids. CDR1 MNHNS and CDR2 SASEGT come from the germline V gene. V was clipped by 4 bases and J by 0 bases, with 8 bases between them. The CDR3: CASSVRESTDTQYF. The DNA for the CDR3 is TGTGCCAGCAGTGTAAGAGAAAGCACAGATACGCAGTATTTT.

This clonotype was seen repeatedly, ten times or more. The J gene is TRBJ2-3, the V gene TRBV20-1, with TRBD2 matching 7 bases. The CDR3 runs to 15 residues. Trimming at V came to 6 bases and at J to 4 bases, leaving 13 bases not matched to a gene. CDR1 is DFQATT and CDR2 is SNEGSKA in the germline V gene (reference sequence). CDR3 region: CSALAAGSIADTQYF. CDR3 nucleotides: TGCAGTGCCCTAGCGGCCGGGTCAATTGCAGATACGCAGTATTTT.

In its sample, this clonotype was seen many times. The chain uses TRBV5-1 and TRBJ2-3; the match to TRBD2 covers 13 bases. V lost 3 bases and J lost 2; bases outside the gene matches: 12. Germline V CDR1 and CDR2: SGHRS, YFSETQ. This CDR3 comprises 19 residues. CDR3 residues: CASSSSRTSGGLITDTQYF. The CDR3 bases are TGCGCCAGCAGCTCATCCCGGACTAGCGGGGGCCTAATCACAGATACGCAGTATTTT.

The table lists this clonotype with a few counts. The chain couples TRBV28 to TRBJ2-2; D is ambiguous. Trimming removed 4 bases from V and 6 bases from J, with 12 bases in between. CDR1 is MDHEN, CDR2 SYDVKM, per germline. The CDR3 totals 14 residues. CDR3 amino acids: CASSSPTRSGELFF. CDR3 nucleotide sequence: TGTGCCAGCAGTTCACCCACCCGGTCCGGGGAGCTGTTTTTT.

The chain combines TRBV7-9 with TRBJ1-2, with 7 nucleotides matching TRBD1. J gave up 7 bases and V 5 bases, and 13 bases lay outside the gene matches. The CDR3 consists of 15 residues. In germline, CDR1 is SEHNR, CDR2 FQNEAQ (reference sequence). CDR3 in amino acids: CASSASQGSSAGYTF. The CDR3 DNA reads TGTGCCAGCAGCGCCTCACAGGGGAGCTCGGCTGGCTACACCTTC.

V gene TRBV14 combines with J gene TRBJ2-1; D is perhaps TRBD2 (5 bases). The CDR3 consists of 18 residues. The germline V gene has CDR1 SGHDN and CDR2 FVKESK. Trimming removed 6 bases from V and 6 bases from J, with 27 bases in between. The CDR3 nucleotides read TGTGCCAGCAGTCCCCTAACGGGGATAGCCCCAATGGTCAATGAGCAGTTCTTC. Translating gives CASSPLTGIAPMVNEQFF.

The table lists this clonotype with many counts. The chain employs TRBV13 and TRBJ2-5, with 14 positions matching TRBD2. V was clipped by 2 bases and J by 2 bases; unmatched bases: 7. This CDR3 is built from 18 residues. Looked up from germline, CDR1 is PRHDT and CDR2 is FYEKMQ (reference sequence). CDR3 residues: CASSLSGLAGGMQETQYF. The CDR3 region has the DNA TGTGCCAGCAGCTTAAGTGGACTAGCGGGAGGAATGCAAGAGACCCAGTACTTC.

This clonotype was seen ten or more times. The chain recombines TRBV27 with TRBJ2-5; D remains ambiguous. V lost 4 bases and J 3 bases, leaving 12 bases between the germline ends. This CDR3 contains 14 residues. Germline values: CDR1 MNHEY, CDR2 SMNVEV (reference sequence). The CDR3 sequence: CASSSTNLKETQYF. In DNA form, the CDR3 reads TGTGCCAGCAGTTCGACCAACCTAAAAGAGACCCAGTACTTC.

At least ten counts were recorded for this clonotype. The chain employs TRBV6-1 and TRBJ1-1; D is perhaps TRBD1 (5 bases). Trimming removed 7 bases at V and 1 base at J, with 10 bases between. The germline V gene has CDR1 MNHNS and CDR2 SASEGT. CDR3 size: 13 residues. The CDR3 sequence: CASTRGRNTEAFF. In nucleotides, the CDR3 is TGTGCCAGCACGAGGGGACGGAACACTGAAGCTTTCTTT.

This clonotype was seen many times. The CDR3 bases are TGTGCCAGCAGCTTAGTCGTAGTCAATGAGCAGTTCTTC. Amino acid sequence: CASSLVVVNEQFF. The J gene is TRBJ2-1, the V gene TRBV7-9; D ambiguous. This CDR3 spans 13 amino acids. Trimming removed 1 base at V and 6 bases at J, with 7 bases between. Germline CDR1 and CDR2: SEHNR and FQNEAQ (reference sequence). The full variable domain, its missing parts supplied by reference TRBV7-9 and TRBJ2-1, is DTGVSQNPRHKITKRGQNVTFRCDPISEHNRLYWYRQTLGQGPEFLTYFQNEAQLEKSRLLSDRFSAERPKGSFSTLEIQRTEQGDSAMYLCASSLVVVNEQFFGPGTRLTVL.

On this clonotype itself: A much larger clone sits a single nucleotide away, making a read error possible. This chain links TRBV28 with TRBJ2-3; 9 nucleotides line up with TRBD1. The CDR3 runs to 16 residues. Germline CDR1 and CDR2: MDHEN and SYDVKM. The DNA of the CDR3 is TGTGTCAGCACCCGCCAGGGGACAGGGTACACAGATACGCAGTATTTT. It yields the protein CVSTRQGTGYTDTQYF.

In this sample, this clonotype turned up many times. This rearrangement joins TRBV6-1 to TRBJ2-3, with 8 bases aligning to TRBD2. There are 14 residues in the CDR3. V was clipped by 8 bases and J by 0 bases; unmatched bases: 4. CDR1 is MNHNS, CDR2 SASEGT, per germline. In nucleotides, the CDR3 is TGTGCCAGCTCGAGGACTAGCAGCACAGATACGCAGTATTTT. It specifies CASSRTSSTDTQYF.

This clonotype was counted only a few times. This chain links TRBV12-3 or TRBV12-4 with TRBJ1-2; no firm D call. V shed 5 bases and J shed 7 bases, with 17 bases lying between them. The CDR3 is 14 residues long. This chain's CDR3 is CASSPSGSRGGYTF. DNA of the CDR3: TGTGCCAGCAGTCCCTCGGGCTCCCGGGGTGGCTACACCTTC.

This clonotype rates as medium-sized (0.01 to 0.1%). This chain uses TRBV29-1 with TRBJ2-7, with D perhaps TRBD2 (5 bases). The CDR3 totals 12 residues. Trimming removed 4 bases at V and 2 bases at J, with 9 bases between. Germline loops: CDR1 SQVTM, CDR2 ANQGSEA. The CDR3 nucleotides are TGCAGCGTTGCCGACGGGGCCTACGAGCAGTACTTC. Its translation is CSVADGAYEQYF.

Ten or more counts support this clonotype. This chain links TRBV6-6 with TRBJ2-3; D call uncertain. Germline CDR1 is MNHNY and CDR2 is SVGAGI (reference sequence). The CDR3 totals 12 residues. Trimming cost V 5 bases and J 2 bases, with 5 bases left between them. For the CDR3, the DNA is TGTGCCAGCAGTCGAGACACAGATACGCAGTATTTT. It yields the protein CASSRDTDTQYF.

Ten or more counts support this clonotype. The DNA is left out, because the CDR3 cannot be placed on it with certainty; the CDR3 is given as TCRdb lists it. This sequence joins TRBV14 and TRBJ2-7; no check of the table's D call, TRBD1, against the DNA was made. CDR1 is SGHDN and CDR2 is FVKESK in the germline V gene. Both ends counted, the CDR3 spans 15 residues. CDR3 in amino acids: CASSQVGSGTRSPYF.

Ten or more counts support this clonotype. The chain carries TRBV6-5 and TRBJ2-2; D possibly corresponds to TRBD1 (5 bases). Trimming took 0 bases from V and 0 from J, leaving 8 bases between them. CDR1 is MNHEY and CDR2 is SVGAGI in the germline V gene. The CDR3 runs to 16 residues. CDR3 protein: CASSYSMGPNTGELFF. As DNA, the CDR3 is TGTGCCAGCAGTTACTCGATGGGGCCGAACACCGGGGAGCTGTTTTTT.

This sequence joins TRBV28 and TRBJ2-5; weak D call: TRBD2 (6 bases). Per the germline V gene, CDR1 is MDHEN and CDR2 is SYDVKM. This CDR3 comprises 16 residues. Between the trimmed V and J ends, which lost 2 bases and 7 bases, there was a span of 20 bases. CDR3 residues: CASSLLYRDSRRTQYF. The CDR3 DNA reads TGTGCCAGCAGTTTACTTTACCGGGACTCCAGGCGGACCCAGTACTTC.

The chain is built from TRBV7-9 and TRBJ1-5; maybe TRBD1 (6 bases). Trimming took off 4 bases at V and 4 bases at J, with 14 bases between the two ends. CDR1 is SEHNR and CDR2 is FQNEAQ in the germline V gene (reference sequence). This CDR3 is built from 15 residues. In DNA, the CDR3 is TGTGCCAGCAGCTCACAGGGAGGGGTAAATCAGCCCCAGCATTTT. It is translated as CASSSQGGVNQPQHF.

This clonotype occurred many times. The chain employs TRBV28 and TRBJ1-2, with unresolved D. Germline V gene lookup returns CDR1 MDHEN and CDR2 SYDVKM. The V end was cut by 3 bases, the J end by 0 bases, with 14 bases between. The CDR3 has 16 amino acids. The CDR3 protein is CASSFIGKRANYGYTF. In nucleotides, the CDR3 is TGTGCCAGCAGTTTCATCGGGAAGCGGGCTAACTATGGCTACACCTTC.

This clonotype was found many times. The V call is TRBV5-1, the J call TRBJ2-7, with a possible D match to TRBD1 (5 bases). The V gene lost 3 bases and the J gene lost 3 bases, with 10 bases spanning the gap. The CDR3 has 13 amino acids. Per the germline V gene, CDR1 is SGHRS and CDR2 is YFSETQ. Here the CDR3 reads CASSSRVGYEQYF. The CDR3 nucleotides are TGCGCCAGCAGCTCCAGGGTTGGCTACGAGCAGTACTTC.

This clonotype was seen at least ten times. The V and J genes are TRBV3-1 and TRBJ1-2, with D tentatively TRBD1 (5 bases). The CDR3 has 12 amino acids. The germline gives CDR1 LGHDT, CDR2 YNNKEL (reference sequence). Trimming stripped 3 bases from V and 7 bases from J, with 9 bases between. The CDR3 DNA reads as TGTGCCAGCAGCCAGGGGGATGGTGGCTACACCTTC. This codes for CASSQGDGGYTF.

In its sample, this clonotype was seen a few times. This chain uses TRBV6-1 with TRBJ2-7, with D tentatively TRBD1 (5 bases). This CDR3 contains 11 residues. The ends were cut back, 0 bases at V and 12 bases at J, with 9 bases in the middle. The germline CDR1 and CDR2 sequences are MNHNS and SASEGT. This CDR3 is CASSEAGPTYF. The CDR3 DNA reads TGTGCCAGCAGTGAAGCGGGGCCGACGTACTTC.

Many counts were recorded for this clonotype. The V and J genes are TRBV5-1 and TRBJ2-4; no reliable D call. The ends were cut back, 0 bases at V and 0 bases at J, with 4 bases in the middle. The germline V gene encodes CDR1 SGHRS and CDR2 YFSETQ. The CDR3 consists of 14 residues. The CDR3 nucleotides read TGCGCCAGCAGCTTGGAACTAGCCAAAAACATTCAGTACTTC. Its translation: CASSLELAKNIQYF.

This clonotype was picked up many times. V usage is TRBV4-1 and J usage is TRBJ2-5; tentative D call: TRBD2 (7 bases). The germline V and J ends were trimmed by 1 base and 3 bases, with 15 bases remaining between them. The germline V gene has CDR1 MGHRA and CDR2 YSYEKL. CDR3 size: 16 residues. In nucleotides, the CDR3 is TGCGCCAGCAGCCAAGGGCGCGGGGGCACGAAAGAGACCCAGTACTTC. Residues: CASSQGRGGTKETQYF.

This clonotype came up many times. The rearrangement joins TRBV20-1 to TRBJ2-5; D call uncertain. The V gene's germline CDR1 is DFQATT and CDR2 SNEGSKA (reference sequence). Trimming removed 5 bases at V and 9 bases at J, with 10 bases between. This CDR3 comprises 10 residues. CDR3 loop: CSARKASQYF. CDR3 coding DNA: TGCAGTGCTCGAAAAGCGTCCCAGTACTTC.

This clonotype was observed at least ten times. This chain connects TRBV12-3 or TRBV12-4 to TRBJ2-7, with D possibly TRBD2 on 5 matching bases. CDR3 length: 13 amino acids. Trimming left V 6 bases short and J 3 bases short, with 12 bases between. The CDR3 sequence is CASSRLQYYEQYF. The CDR3 nucleotides read TGTGCCAGCAGCCGACTACAGTACTACGAGCAGTACTTC.